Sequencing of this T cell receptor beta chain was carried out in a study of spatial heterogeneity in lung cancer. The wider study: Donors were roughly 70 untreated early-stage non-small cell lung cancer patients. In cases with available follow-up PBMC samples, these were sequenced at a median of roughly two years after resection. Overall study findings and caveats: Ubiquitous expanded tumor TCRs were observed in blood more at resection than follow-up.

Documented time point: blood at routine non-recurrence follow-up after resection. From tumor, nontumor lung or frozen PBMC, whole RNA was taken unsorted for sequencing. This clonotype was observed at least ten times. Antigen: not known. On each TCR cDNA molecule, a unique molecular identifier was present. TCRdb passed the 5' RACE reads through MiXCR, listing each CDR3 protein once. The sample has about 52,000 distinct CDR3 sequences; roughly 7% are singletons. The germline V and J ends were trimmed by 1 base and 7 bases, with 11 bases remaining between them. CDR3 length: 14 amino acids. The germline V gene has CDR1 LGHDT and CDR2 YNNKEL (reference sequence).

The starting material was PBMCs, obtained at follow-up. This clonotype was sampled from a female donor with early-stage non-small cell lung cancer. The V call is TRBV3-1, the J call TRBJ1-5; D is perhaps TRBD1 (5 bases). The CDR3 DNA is TGTGCCAGCAGCCAAGCCAGGGAAGGCCAGCCCCAGCATTTT. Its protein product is CASSQAREGQPQHF.